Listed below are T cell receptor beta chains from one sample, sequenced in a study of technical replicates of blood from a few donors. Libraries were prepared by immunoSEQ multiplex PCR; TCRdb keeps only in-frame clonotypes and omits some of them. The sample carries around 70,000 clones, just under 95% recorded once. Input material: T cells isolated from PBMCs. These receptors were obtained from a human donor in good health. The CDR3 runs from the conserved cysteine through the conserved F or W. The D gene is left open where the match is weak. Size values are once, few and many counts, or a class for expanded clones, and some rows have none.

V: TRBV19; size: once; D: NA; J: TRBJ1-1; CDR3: CASSIYRNTEAFF; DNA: TGTGCCAGTAGTATTTACAGGAACACTGAAGCTTTCTTT
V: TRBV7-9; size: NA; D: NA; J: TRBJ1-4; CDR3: CASSIGRRDNEKLFF; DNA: TGTGCCAGCAGCATAGGACGGAGAGATAATGAAAAACTGTTTTTT
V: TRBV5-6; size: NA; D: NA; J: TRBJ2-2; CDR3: CASSLGTGGTGELFF; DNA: TGTGCCAGCAGCTTGGGAACAGGTGGCACCGGGGAGCTGTTTTTT
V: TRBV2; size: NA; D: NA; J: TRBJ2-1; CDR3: CASLLGAHNEQFF; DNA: TGTGCCAGCCTTCTAGGGGCGCATAATGAGCAGTTCTTC
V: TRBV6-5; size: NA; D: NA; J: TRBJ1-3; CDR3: CASSRTQSSGNTIYF; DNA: TGTGCCAGCAGTCGGACACAGAGCTCTGGAAACACCATATATTTT
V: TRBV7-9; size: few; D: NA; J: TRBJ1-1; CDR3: CASSVQQGFTEAFF; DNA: TGTGCCAGCAGCGTACAACAGGGTTTCACTGAAGCTTTCTTT
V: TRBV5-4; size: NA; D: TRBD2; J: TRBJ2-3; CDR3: CASSSGRADTQYF; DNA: TGTGCCAGCAGTAGCGGGAGGGCAGATACGCAGTATTTT
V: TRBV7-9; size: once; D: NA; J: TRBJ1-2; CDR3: CASSETQAGNYGYTF; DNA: TGTGCCAGCAGCGAAACCCAGGCAGGGAACTATGGCTACACCTTC
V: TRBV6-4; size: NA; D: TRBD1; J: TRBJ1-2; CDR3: CASSRGPSHGYTF; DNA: TGTGCCAGCAGCAGGGGGCCCTCTCATGGCTACACCTTC
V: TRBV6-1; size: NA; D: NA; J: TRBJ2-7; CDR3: CASNTGIYYEQYF; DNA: TGTGCCAGCAATACAGGAATCTACTACGAGCAGTACTTC
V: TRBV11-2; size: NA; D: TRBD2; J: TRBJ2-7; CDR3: CASSQTRGGPEQYF; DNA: TGTGCCAGCAGCCAAACCCGGGGGGGACCCGAGCAGTACTTC
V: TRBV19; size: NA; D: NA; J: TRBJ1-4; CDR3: CASSIDSEPNEKLFF; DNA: TGTGCCAGTAGTATCGACAGCGAGCCTAATGAAAAACTGTTTTTT
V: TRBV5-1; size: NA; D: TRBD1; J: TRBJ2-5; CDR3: CASSTGQGRETQYF; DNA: TGCGCCAGCAGCACAGGACAGGGCCGGGAGACCCAGTACTTC
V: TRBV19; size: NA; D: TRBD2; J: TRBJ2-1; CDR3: CASSIASLAGEKKFF; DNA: TGTGCCAGTAGTATAGCTTCGCTAGCGGGAGAGAAAAAGTTCTTC
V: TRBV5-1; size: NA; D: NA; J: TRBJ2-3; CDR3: CASSLDRPTDTQYF; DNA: TGCGCCAGCAGCTTGGACAGACCTACAGATACGCAGTATTTT
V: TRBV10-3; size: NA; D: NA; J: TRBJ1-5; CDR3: CAISEGAGRGNQPQHF; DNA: TGTGCCATCAGTGAAGGAGCAGGGAGGGGCAATCAGCCCCAGCATTTT
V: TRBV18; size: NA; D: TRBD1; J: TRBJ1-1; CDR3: CASSQGAETEAFF; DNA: TGTGCCAGCTCACAGGGGGCCGAAACTGAAGCTTTCTTT
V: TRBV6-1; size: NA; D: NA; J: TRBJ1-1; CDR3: CASKRPEGTEAFF; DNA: TGTGCCAGCAAGCGCCCGGAGGGCACTGAAGCTTTCTTT
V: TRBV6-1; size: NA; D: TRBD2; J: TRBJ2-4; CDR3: CASSEAGLAGEGIQYF; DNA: TGTGCCAGCAGTGAAGCAGGTCTAGCGGGAGAGGGCATTCAGTACTTC
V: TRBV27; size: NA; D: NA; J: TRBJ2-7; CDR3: CASSFQGTYEQYF; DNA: TGTGCCAGCAGTTTCCAGGGAACCTACGAGCAGTACTTC
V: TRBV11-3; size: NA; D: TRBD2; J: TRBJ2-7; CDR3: CASSLAAGAGEQYF; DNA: TGTGCCAGCAGCTTAGCAGCGGGAGCTGGCGAGCAGTACTTC
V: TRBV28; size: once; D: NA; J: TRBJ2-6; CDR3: CASTPVGGVSGANVLTF; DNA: TGTGCCAGCACCCCTGTTGGCGGCGTCTCTGGGGCCAACGTCCTGACTTTC
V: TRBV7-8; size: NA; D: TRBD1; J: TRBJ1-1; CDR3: CASSLGRQGATTEAFF; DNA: TGTGCCAGCAGCTTGGGGAGACAGGGCGCAACCACTGAAGCTTTCTTT
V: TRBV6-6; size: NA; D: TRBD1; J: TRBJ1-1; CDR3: CASSWTGRNTEAFF; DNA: TGTGCCAGCAGCTGGACAGGCAGGAACACTGAAGCTTTCTTT
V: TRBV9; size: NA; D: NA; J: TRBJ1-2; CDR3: CASRTDHGGLTIGYTF; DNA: TGTGCCAGCAGGACAGACCACGGGGGGCTCACTATTGGCTACACCTTC
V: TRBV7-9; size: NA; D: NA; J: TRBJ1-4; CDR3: CASSSRLQGPNEKLFF; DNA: TGTGCCAGCAGCTCCAGATTACAGGGACCTAATGAAAAACTGTTTTTT